The rows below give T cell receptor beta chains drawn from one sample of a study of blood T cell repertoires in COVID-19. Profiled with immunoSEQ multiplex PCR; TCRdb holds only in-frame clones, not every one. Of around 500,000 clones listed, approximately 90% are singletons. Source material: PBMCs or T cells enriched from blood (not recorded which). The receptors stem from a woman between 40 and 50 years old who had recovered from COVID-19. Both conserved end residues are part of each CDR3. The order of the fields is clone size, J gene, V gene, D gene, CDR3 DNA, CDR3 protein. The D gene is left open where the match is weak. Not every row has a clone size; where given, it reads once, few, many or a size class.

clone_size: .
j_call: TRBJ1-1
v_call: TRBV24-1
d_call: .
cdr3_nt: TGTGCCACCCGCCGAAGGGGGTGGAACACTGAAGCTTTCTTT
cdr3_aa: CATRRRGWNTEAFF

clone_size: .
j_call: TRBJ1-3
v_call: TRBV5-1
d_call: .
cdr3_nt: TGCGCCAGCAGCTTGGTTCCCCAACGGGGGACTGGAAACACCATATATTTT
cdr3_aa: CASSLVPQRGTGNTIYF

clone_size: .
j_call: TRBJ2-1
v_call: TRBV7-6
d_call: TRBD1
cdr3_nt: TGTGCCAGCAGCCCAGACAGGGGTAATGAGCAGTTCTTC
cdr3_aa: CASSPDRGNEQFF

clone_size: .
j_call: TRBJ2-7
v_call: TRBV21-1
d_call: .
cdr3_nt: TGTGCCAGCAGCAAGGGGCGGGGACAGGGGGCTCGCGAGCAGTACTTC
cdr3_aa: CASSKGRGQGAREQYF

clone_size: .
j_call: TRBJ2-1
v_call: TRBV14
d_call: .
cdr3_nt: TGTGCCAGCAGCCAAGAAGTTTATACTATGGGCAATGAGCAGTTCTTC
cdr3_aa: CASSQEVYTMGNEQFF

clone_size: .
j_call: TRBJ2-3
v_call: TRBV2
d_call: TRBD2
cdr3_nt: TGTGCCAGCAGTCGATGGACTAGCGGGATTAGCACAGATACGCAGTATTTT
cdr3_aa: CASSRWTSGISTDTQYF

clone_size: .
j_call: TRBJ1-1
v_call: TRBV15
d_call: TRBD1
cdr3_nt: TGTGCCACCAGGCGGGACAGGAACACTGAAGCTTTCTTT
cdr3_aa: CATRRDRNTEAFF

clone_size: once
j_call: TRBJ2-3
v_call: TRBV7-2
d_call: .
cdr3_nt: TGTGCCAGCAGCTTAGGTGCCTATGCAGTAGCCGCAGATACGCAGTATTTT
cdr3_aa: CASSLGAYAVAADTQYF

clone_size: .
j_call: TRBJ1-2
v_call: TRBV6-5
d_call: TRBD1
cdr3_nt: TGTGCCAGCAGCCTTGATGACAGGGCCTATGGCTACACCTTC
cdr3_aa: CASSLDDRAYGYTF

clone_size: .
j_call: TRBJ2-4
v_call: TRBV7-8
d_call: .
cdr3_nt: TGTGCCAGCAGCGCCTCAGTAGCCAAAAACATTCAGTACTTC
cdr3_aa: CASSASVAKNIQYF

clone_size: once
j_call: TRBJ2-6
v_call: TRBV5-1
d_call: .
cdr3_nt: TGCGCCAGCAGCTTGCCGGCGGGGACCTCTGGGGCCAACGTCCTGACTTTC
cdr3_aa: CASSLPAGTSGANVLTF

clone_size: .
j_call: TRBJ2-1
v_call: TRBV5-1
d_call: TRBD2
cdr3_nt: TGCGCCAGCAGCTCTAGCGGGAGGGGTGGGAATGAGCAGTTCTTC
cdr3_aa: CASSSSGRGGNEQFF

clone_size: .
j_call: TRBJ1-4
v_call: TRBV24-1
d_call: TRBD1
cdr3_nt: TGTGCCACCAGTGAGCGTCCCGGGACAGGGACCGGTAATGAAAAACTGTTTTTT
cdr3_aa: CATSERPGTGTGNEKLFF

clone_size: .
j_call: TRBJ1-1
v_call: TRBV5-1
d_call: TRBD1
cdr3_nt: TGCGCCAGCAGCTGGGGACAGACGAACACTGAAGCTTTCTTT
cdr3_aa: CASSWGQTNTEAFF

clone_size: .
j_call: TRBJ2-1
v_call: TRBV27
d_call: .
cdr3_nt: TGTGCCAGCAGCCGAACGCTAGCCATCAATGAGCAGTTCTTC
cdr3_aa: CASSRTLAINEQFF